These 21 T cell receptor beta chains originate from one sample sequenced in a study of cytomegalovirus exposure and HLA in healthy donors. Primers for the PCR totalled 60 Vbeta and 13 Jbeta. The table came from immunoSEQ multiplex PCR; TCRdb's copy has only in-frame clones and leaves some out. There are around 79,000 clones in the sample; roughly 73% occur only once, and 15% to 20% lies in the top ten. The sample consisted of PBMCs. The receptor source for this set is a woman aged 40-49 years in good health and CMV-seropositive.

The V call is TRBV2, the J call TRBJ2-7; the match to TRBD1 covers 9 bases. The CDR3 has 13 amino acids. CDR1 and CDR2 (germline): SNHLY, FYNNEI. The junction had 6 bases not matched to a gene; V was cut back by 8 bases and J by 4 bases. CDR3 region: CASLTGGTYEQYF. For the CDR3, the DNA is TGTGCCAGCTTAACAGGGGGCACGTACGAGCAGTACTTC.

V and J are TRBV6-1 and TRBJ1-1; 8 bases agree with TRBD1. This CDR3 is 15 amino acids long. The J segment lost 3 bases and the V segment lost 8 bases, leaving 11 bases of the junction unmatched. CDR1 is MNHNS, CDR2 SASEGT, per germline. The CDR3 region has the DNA TGTGCCAGCTGGGGGGGTGGACAGGGATACACTGAAGCTTTCTTT. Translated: CASWGGGQGYTEAFF.

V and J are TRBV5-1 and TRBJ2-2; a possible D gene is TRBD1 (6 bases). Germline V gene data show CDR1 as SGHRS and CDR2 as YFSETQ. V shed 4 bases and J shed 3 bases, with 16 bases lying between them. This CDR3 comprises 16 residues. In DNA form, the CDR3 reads TGCGCCAGCAGCCCCGAACTTACAGGGTACACCGGGGAGCTGTTTTTT. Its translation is CASSPELTGYTGELFF.

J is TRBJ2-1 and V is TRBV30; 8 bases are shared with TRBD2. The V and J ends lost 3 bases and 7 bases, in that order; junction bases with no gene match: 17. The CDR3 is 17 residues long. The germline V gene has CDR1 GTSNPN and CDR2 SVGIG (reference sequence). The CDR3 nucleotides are TGTGCCTGGAGAGCCGGGGGGGGCCTTCTCGCAACTAATGAGCAGTTCTTC. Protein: CAWRAGGGLLATNEQFF.

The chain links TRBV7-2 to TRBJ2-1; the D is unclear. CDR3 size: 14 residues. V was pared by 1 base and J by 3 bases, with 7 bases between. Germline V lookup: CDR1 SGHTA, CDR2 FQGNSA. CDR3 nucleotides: TGTGCCAGCAGCTTAGTGGGCATCTACAATGAGCAGTTCTTC. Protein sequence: CASSLVGIYNEQFF.

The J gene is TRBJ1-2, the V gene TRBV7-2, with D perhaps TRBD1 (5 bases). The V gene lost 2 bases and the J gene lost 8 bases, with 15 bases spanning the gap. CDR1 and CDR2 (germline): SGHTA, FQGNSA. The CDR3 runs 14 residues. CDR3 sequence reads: CASSLPPRARGYTF. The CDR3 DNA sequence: TGTGCCAGCAGCTTACCCCCCAGGGCGAGAGGCTACACCTTC. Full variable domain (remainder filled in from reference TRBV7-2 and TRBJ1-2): GAGVSQSPSNKVTEKGKDVELRCDPISGHTALYWYRQSLGQGLEFLIYFQGNSAPDKSGLPSDRFSAERTGGSVSTLTIQRTQQEDSAVYLCASSLPPRARGYTFGSGTRLTVV.

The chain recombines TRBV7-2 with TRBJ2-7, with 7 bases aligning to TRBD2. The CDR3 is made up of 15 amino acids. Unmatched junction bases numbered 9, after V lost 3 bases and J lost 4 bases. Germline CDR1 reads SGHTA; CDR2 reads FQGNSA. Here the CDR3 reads CASSFGGSGIYEQYF. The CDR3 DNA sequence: TGTGCCAGCAGCTTTGGCGGGAGTGGTATTTACGAGCAGTACTTC.

The chain's CDR3 is CASSPPDSRNIQYF. The CDR3 DNA follows: TGCGCCAGCAGCCCCCCGGACTCAAGGAACATTCAGTACTTC. The chain links TRBV5-1 to TRBJ2-4; possibly TRBD2 for D (5 bases). V lost 4 bases and J 7 bases, leaving 15 bases between the germline ends. Germline V CDR1 and CDR2: SGHRS, YFSETQ. The CDR3 spans 14 residues.

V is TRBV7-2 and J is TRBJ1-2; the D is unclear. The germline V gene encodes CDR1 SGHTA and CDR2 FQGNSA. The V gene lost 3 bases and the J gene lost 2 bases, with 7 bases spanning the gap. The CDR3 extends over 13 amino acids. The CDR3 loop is CASSFTGNYGYTF. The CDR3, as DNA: TGTGCCAGCAGCTTTACGGGGAACTATGGCTACACCTTC. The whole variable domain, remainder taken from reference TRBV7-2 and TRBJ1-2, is GAGVSQSPSNKVTEKGKDVELRCDPISGHTALYWYRQSLGQGLEFLIYFQGNSAPDKSGLPSDRFSAERTGGSVSTLTIQRTQQEDSAVYLCASSFTGNYGYTFGSGTRLTVV.

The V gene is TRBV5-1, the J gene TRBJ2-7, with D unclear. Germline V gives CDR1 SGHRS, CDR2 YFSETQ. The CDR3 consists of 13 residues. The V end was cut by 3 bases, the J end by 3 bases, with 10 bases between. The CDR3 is CASSYSQDYEQYF. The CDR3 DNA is TGCGCCAGCAGCTACAGCCAGGACTACGAGCAGTACTTC.

The CDR3 reads CSVEGASGGSYEQYF. Written as DNA, the CDR3 is TGCAGCGTTGAAGGGGCTAGCGGGGGTTCCTACGAGCAGTACTTC. This chain joins TRBV29-1 and TRBJ2-7, with 10 nucleotides matching TRBD2. Germline CDR1 reads SQVTM; CDR2 reads ANQGSEA. This CDR3 is 15 amino acids long. Trimming removed 1 base from V and 1 base from J; junction bases left unmatched: 4.

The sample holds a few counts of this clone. As DNA, the CDR3 is TGCGCCAGCAGCCAAGGTCAGGATAGCACAGATACGCAGTATTTT. Protein: CASSQGQDSTDTQYF. The chain joins TRBV4-3 to TRBJ2-3; no definite D call. The CDR3 runs 15 residues. Trimming pared 1 base from V and 0 bases from J, leaving 8 bases between. CDR1 and CDR2 (germline): LGHNA, YSLEER.

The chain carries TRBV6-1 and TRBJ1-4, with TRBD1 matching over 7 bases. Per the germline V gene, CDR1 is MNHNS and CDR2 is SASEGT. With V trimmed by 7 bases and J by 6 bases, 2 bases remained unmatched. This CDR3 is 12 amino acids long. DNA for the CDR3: TGTGCCAGCACCACAGGGGATGAAAAACTGTTTTTT. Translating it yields CASTTGDEKLFF.

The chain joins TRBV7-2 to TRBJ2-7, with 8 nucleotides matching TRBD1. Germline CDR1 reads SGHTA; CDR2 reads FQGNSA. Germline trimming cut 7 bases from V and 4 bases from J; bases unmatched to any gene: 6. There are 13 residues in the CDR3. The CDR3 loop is CASTQRQGYEQYF. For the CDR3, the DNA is TGTGCCAGCACCCAAAGACAGGGGTACGAGCAGTACTTC. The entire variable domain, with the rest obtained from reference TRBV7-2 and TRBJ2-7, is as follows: GAGVSQSPSNKVTEKGKDVELRCDPISGHTALYWYRQSLGQGLEFLIYFQGNSAPDKSGLPSDRFSAERTGGSVSTLTIQRTQQEDSAVYLCASTQRQGYEQYFGPGTRLTVT.

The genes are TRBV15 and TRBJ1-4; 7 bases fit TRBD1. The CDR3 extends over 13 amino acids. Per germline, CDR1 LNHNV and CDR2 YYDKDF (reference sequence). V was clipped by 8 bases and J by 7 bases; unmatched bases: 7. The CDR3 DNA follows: TGTGCCACCCGAGACAGGGCAAGTGAAAAACTGTTTTTT. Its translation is CATRDRASEKLFF.

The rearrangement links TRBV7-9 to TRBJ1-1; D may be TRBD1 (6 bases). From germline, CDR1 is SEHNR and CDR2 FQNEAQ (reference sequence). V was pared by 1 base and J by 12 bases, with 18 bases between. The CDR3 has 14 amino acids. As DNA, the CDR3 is TGTGCCAGCAGCTTAGACGCCCAACAGGGTATACCTTTCTTT. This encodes CASSLDAQQGIPFF.

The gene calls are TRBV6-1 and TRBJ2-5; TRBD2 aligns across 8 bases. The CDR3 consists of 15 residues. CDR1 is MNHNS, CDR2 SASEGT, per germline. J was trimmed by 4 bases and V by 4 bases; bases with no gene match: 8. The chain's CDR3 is CASSGGLVVAETQYF. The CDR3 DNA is TGTGCCAGCAGTGGGGGACTAGTTGTCGCAGAGACCCAGTACTTC.

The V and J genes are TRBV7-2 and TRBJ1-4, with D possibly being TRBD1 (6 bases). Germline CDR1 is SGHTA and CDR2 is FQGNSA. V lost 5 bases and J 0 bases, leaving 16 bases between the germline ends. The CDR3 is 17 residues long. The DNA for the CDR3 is TGTGCCAGCAGCCGCCGAGGGGGAAGTGCAACTAATGAAAAACTGTTTTTT. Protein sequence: CASSRRGGSATNEKLFF.

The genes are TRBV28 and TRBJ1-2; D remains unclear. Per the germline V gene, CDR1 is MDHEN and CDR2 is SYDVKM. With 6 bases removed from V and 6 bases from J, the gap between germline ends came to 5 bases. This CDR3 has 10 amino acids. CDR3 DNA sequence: TGTGCCAGCAGATCGGATGGCTACACCTTC. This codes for CASRSDGYTF.

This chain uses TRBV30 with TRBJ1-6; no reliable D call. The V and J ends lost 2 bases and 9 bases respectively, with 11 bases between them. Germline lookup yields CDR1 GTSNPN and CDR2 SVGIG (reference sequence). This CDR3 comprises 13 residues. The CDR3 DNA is TGTGCCTGGAGTCGGACGGGAAGTTCACCCCTCCACTTT. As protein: CAWSRTGSSPLHF.

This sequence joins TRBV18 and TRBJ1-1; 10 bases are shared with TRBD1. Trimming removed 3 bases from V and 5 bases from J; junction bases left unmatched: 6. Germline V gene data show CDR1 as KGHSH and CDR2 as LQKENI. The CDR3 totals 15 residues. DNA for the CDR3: TGTGCCAGCTCACCTGAGACAGGGGGCAGGACTGAAGCTTTCTTT. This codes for CASSPETGGRTEAFF.